The 28 T cell receptor beta chains below were found in one sample sequenced in a study of blood T cell repertoires in COVID-19. Libraries were prepared by immunoSEQ multiplex PCR; TCRdb keeps only in-frame clonotypes and omits some of them. The sample has approximately 240,000 clones, roughly 81% seen once. Sequenced: peripheral blood. Receptor source: a man aged 45-60 years with acute or convalescent COVID-19.

The chain recombines TRBV7-6 with TRBJ1-5, with D perhaps matching TRBD1 (6 bases). Trimming removed 1 base from V and 3 bases from J, with 16 bases in between. CDR1 SGHVS and CDR2 FNYEAQ come from the germline V gene. The CDR3 is 17 residues long. CDR3 nucleotides: TGTGCCAGCAGCTTAGGTCCGGGACACCCTCCCAATCAGCCCCAGCATTTT. Its protein product is CASSLGPGHPPNQPQHF.

The count of this clone is one. The chain carries TRBV7-3 and TRBJ2-2, with TRBD1 matching 7 bases. This CDR3 is built from 16 residues. Trimming cost V 4 bases and J 2 bases; bases outside gene matches: 7. The germline V gene has CDR1 SGHTA and CDR2 FQGTGA. CDR3 in amino acids: CASSSTGTVNTGELFF. The CDR3 DNA follows: TGTGCCAGCAGCTCAACCGGGACAGTTAACACCGGGGAGCTGTTTTTT.

This clone has a count of ten or more. The chain links TRBV5-1 to TRBJ1-2; 7 positions agree with TRBD1. This CDR3 spans 14 amino acids. The V and J ends lost 4 bases and 6 bases, in that order; junction bases with no gene match: 9. Germline V lookup: CDR1 SGHRS, CDR2 YFSETQ. The CDR3 loop is CASSLFQGENGYTF. CDR3 in DNA: TGCGCCAGCAGCCTGTTCCAGGGGGAAAATGGCTACACCTTC.

The chain combines TRBV5-6 with TRBJ2-2, with 10 nucleotides matching TRBD1. With V trimmed by 2 bases and J by 4 bases, 8 bases remained unmatched. The CDR3 is 17 amino acids. Germline values: CDR1 SGHDT, CDR2 YYEEEE. The DNA for the CDR3 is TGTGCCAGCAGCTTATACCTCCGGACAGGGGGCACCGGGGAGCTGTTTTTT. This translates into CASSLYLRTGGTGELFF.

This clone has a handful of counts. The chain couples TRBV2 to TRBJ1-2, with 8 bases that match TRBD1. The CDR3 runs 15 residues. The trim removed 2 bases at V and 5 bases at J, leaving 7 bases unmatched. Germline V CDR1 and CDR2: SNHLY, FYNNEI. The CDR3 loop reads CASSELRGTGYGYTF. For the CDR3, the DNA is TGTGCCAGCAGTGAACTCCGAGGGACAGGATATGGCTACACCTTC.

V gene TRBV6-5 combines with J gene TRBJ2-5, with D perhaps matching TRBD1 (7 bases). The CDR3 runs to 14 residues. Germline lookup yields CDR1 MNHEY and CDR2 SVGAGI. The V end lost 10 bases, the J end lost 0 bases, and 15 bases lay between the germline ends. This chain's CDR3 is CANAGQKYQETQYF. CDR3 DNA: TGTGCCAACGCGGGACAGAAGTACCAAGAGACCCAGTACTTC.

The chain employs TRBV6-5 and TRBJ1-6, with 9 bases aligning to TRBD1. V was pared by 2 bases and J by 7 bases, with 6 bases of the junction left unmatched. CDR3 length: 16 residues. The germline V gene has CDR1 MNHEY and CDR2 SVGAGI. The chain's CDR3 is CASSYPTGGGNSPLHF. The DNA for the CDR3 is TGTGCCAGCAGTTACCCTACAGGGGGCGGCAATTCACCCCTCCACTTT.

The chain combines TRBV30 with TRBJ1-1; D ambiguous. The CDR3 totals 12 residues. CDR1 is GTSNPN and CDR2 is SVGIG in the germline V gene (reference sequence). V lost 2 bases and J 1 base, leaving 5 bases between the germline ends. CDR3 DNA sequence: TGTGCCTGGAGTTACGGGAACACTGAAGCTTTCTTT. This encodes CAWSYGNTEAFF. Full variable domain (outside the CDR3, taken from reference TRBV30 and TRBJ1-1): SQTIHQWPATLVQPVGSPLSLECTVEGTSNPNLYWYRQAAGRGLQLLFYSVGIGQISSEVPQNLSASRPQDRQFILSSKKLLLSDSGFYLCAWSYGNTEAFFGQGTRLTVV.

The V gene is TRBV5-1, the J gene TRBJ1-2, with D possibly matching TRBD1 (5 bases). The ends were cut back, 1 base at V and 4 bases at J, with 14 bases in the middle. This CDR3 region has 15 residues. From germline, CDR1 is SGHRS and CDR2 YFSETQ. CDR3 sequence reads: CASSLSQGVGYGYTF. CDR3 DNA sequence: TGCGCCAGCAGCTTGTCCCAGGGCGTCGGCTATGGCTACACCTTC.

The V and J genes are TRBV2 and TRBJ1-2, with 7 bases fitting TRBD1. The germline gives CDR1 SNHLY, CDR2 FYNNEI. CDR3 length equals 13 residues. With V trimmed by 8 bases and J by 4 bases, 7 bases remained unmatched. CDR3 protein: CASGWDRSYGYTF. In DNA, the CDR3 is TGTGCCAGCGGATGGGACAGATCCTATGGCTACACCTTC.

This rearrangement joins TRBV25-1 to TRBJ2-5; no definite D call. The ends were cut back, 8 bases at V and 7 bases at J, with 11 bases in the middle. The CDR3 spans 11 residues. Germline V gene sequence: CDR1 MGHDK, CDR2 SYGVNS. The CDR3 spells CASRSPGTQYF. As DNA, the CDR3 is TGTGCCAGCCGGTCCCCGGGGACCCAGTACTTC.

The chain uses TRBV4-1 and TRBJ2-7; TRBD2 might be the D (5 bases). This CDR3 comprises 13 residues. Trimming removed 4 bases at V and 4 bases at J, with 11 bases between. Germline lookup yields CDR1 MGHRA and CDR2 YSYEKL. The DNA of the CDR3 is TGCGCCAGCAGCCCGGCAGAGGGATACGAGCAGTACTTC. Residues: CASSPAEGYEQYF.

The CDR3 DNA is TGTGCCAGTAACGACAACTCCTACGAGCAGTACTTC. Translated, it gives CASNDNSYEQYF. V and J are TRBV19 and TRBJ2-7; D is unresolved. Germline V gives CDR1 LNHDA, CDR2 SQIVND (reference sequence). The CDR3 loop spans 12 amino acids. The V end lost 7 bases, the J end lost 0 bases, and 7 bases lay between the germline ends.

The V and J genes are TRBV18 and TRBJ2-7, with TRBD1 identical over 7 bases. CDR1 and CDR2 (germline): KGHSH, LQKENI. Trimming cost V 6 bases and J 3 bases; bases outside gene matches: 5. There are 13 residues in the CDR3. CDR3 protein: CASSPGTVYEQYF. DNA of the CDR3: TGTGCCAGCTCGCCCGGGACAGTCTACGAGCAGTACTTC.

The chain recombines TRBV18 with TRBJ2-2; D not certain. This CDR3 has 13 residues. Germline values: CDR1 KGHSH, CDR2 LQKENI. V dropped 3 bases and J dropped 5 bases, with 7 bases sitting between them. The CDR3 DNA is TGTGCCAGCTCACCTCCCGGGACCGGGGAGCTGTTTTTT. Translation gives CASSPPGTGELFF.

This clone was recorded a few times. The J gene is TRBJ1-5, the V gene TRBV24-1; D is ambiguous. CDR1 is KGHDR and CDR2 is SFDVKD in the germline V gene. The CDR3 sequence is 12 residues long. Trimming stripped 4 bases from V and 5 bases from J, with 5 bases between. CDR3 in amino acids: CATSDGDQPQHF. The CDR3 DNA reads as TGTGCCACCAGTGACGGTGATCAGCCCCAGCATTTT.

The rearrangement links TRBV11-2 to TRBJ2-1, with 12 bases identical to TRBD2. The V gene end was trimmed by 4 bases and the J gene end by 7 bases; junction bases not matched to a gene: 5. CDR1 SGHAT and CDR2 FQNNGV come from the germline V gene. The CDR3 loop spans 15 amino acids. The DNA of the CDR3 is TGTGCCAGCAGCTCCCGACTAGCGGGGGAGAATGAGCAGTTCTTC. It specifies CASSSRLAGENEQFF.

The V and J genes are TRBV18 and TRBJ1-5; D not resolved. V was cut by 2 bases and J by 6 bases, with 5 bases left in between. CDR1 KGHSH and CDR2 LQKENI come from the germline V gene. The CDR3 is 12 amino acids. CDR3 region: CASSPTVQPQHF. The CDR3 DNA reads as TGTGCCAGCTCACCAACTGTTCAGCCCCAGCATTTT.

The J gene is TRBJ2-3, the V gene TRBV30; TRBD2 is a possible D gene (6 bases). The germline gives CDR1 GTSNPN, CDR2 SVGIG (reference sequence). This CDR3 spans 14 amino acids. Trimming cost V 0 bases and J 0 bases, with 7 bases left between them. CDR3 nucleotide sequence: TGTGCCTGGAGTGTCGGGGGAAGCACAGATACGCAGTATTTT. Protein: CAWSVGGSTDTQYF.

V is TRBV4-1 and J is TRBJ1-1, with 9 bases that match TRBD1. V was clipped by 2 bases and J by 2 bases; unmatched bases: 9. The CDR3 is 17 residues long. The germline V gene has CDR1 MGHRA and CDR2 YSYEKL. The DNA for the CDR3 is TGCGCCAGCAGCCAACAACTCGGGACAGGGTTAAACACTGAAGCTTTCTTT. This encodes CASSQQLGTGLNTEAFF.

This sequence joins TRBV5-6 and TRBJ2-7; TRBD2 aligns across 12 bases. V was pared by 4 bases and J by 6 bases, with 11 bases of the junction left unmatched. CDR3 size: 16 residues. The germline V gene encodes CDR1 SGHDT and CDR2 YYEEEE. CDR3 region: CASSLLASGRAFEQYF. The CDR3 nucleotides read TGTGCCAGCAGCCTGCTGGCTAGCGGGAGGGCCTTCGAGCAGTACTTC. Using reference TRBV5-6 and TRBJ2-7 for the parts outside the CDR3, the full variable domain is DAGVTQSPTHLIKTRGQQVTLRCSPKSGHDTVSWYQQALGQGPQFIFQYYEEEERQRGNFPDRFSGHQFPNYSSELNVNALLLGDSALYLCASSLLASGRAFEQYFGPGTRLTVT.

The chain combines TRBV5-5 with TRBJ2-3; weak D call: TRBD2 (6 bases). This CDR3 has 14 residues. The V end was cut by 6 bases, the J end by 5 bases, with 16 bases between. Germline V lookup: CDR1 SGHKS, CDR2 YYEKEE (reference sequence). The CDR3 DNA reads TGTGCCAGCATGCGGGAAGGGAAAGTAGATACGCAGTATTTT. Amino acid sequence: CASMREGKVDTQYF.

This chain connects TRBV28 to TRBJ2-2, with 7 positions matching TRBD1. V lost 7 bases and J lost 4; bases outside the gene matches: 12. Germline lookup yields CDR1 MDHEN and CDR2 SYDVKM. The CDR3 is made up of 16 amino acids. CDR3 loop: CASMGYEDRFTGELFF. CDR3 in DNA: TGTGCCAGCATGGGGTATGAGGACAGGTTCACCGGGGAGCTGTTTTTT.

The J gene is TRBJ1-3, the V gene TRBV30; D unresolved. Germline V CDR1 and CDR2: GTSNPN, SVGIG (reference sequence). Trimming removed 2 bases at V and 2 bases at J, with 7 bases between. The CDR3 extends over 13 amino acids. The CDR3 DNA reads as TGTGCCTGGAGTACGGGGACTGGAAACACCATATATTTT. This translates into CAWSTGTGNTIYF.

As DNA, the CDR3 is TGTGCCAGCAGCTCGGACAGTAATTCACCCCTCCACTTT. Amino acid sequence: CASSSDSNSPLHF. The rearrangement joins TRBV7-2 to TRBJ1-6, with a tentative D call TRBD1 (6 bases). In germline, CDR1 is SGHTA, CDR2 FQGNSA. The V end lost 4 bases, the J end lost 6 bases, and 7 bases lay between the germline ends. The CDR3 totals 13 residues.

The chain has TRBV5-1 and TRBJ2-1; TRBD2 matches at 14 bases. The CDR3 is 15 residues long. Germline V gene sequence: CDR1 SGHRS, CDR2 YFSETQ. V lost 3 bases and J lost 7; bases outside the gene matches: 3. CDR3 region: CASSSGTSGRNEQFF. In DNA form, the CDR3 reads TGCGCCAGCAGCTCTGGGACTAGCGGGAGAAATGAGCAGTTCTTC.

The chain carries TRBV14 and TRBJ2-1; the match to TRBD2 covers 7 bases. The CDR3 runs 16 residues. Germline V gene data show CDR1 as SGHDN and CDR2 as FVKESK. V trimming: 3 bases; J trimming: 4 bases; junction bases outside the gene matches: 9. In DNA form, the CDR3 reads TGTGCCAGCAGCCACCTCCGGGACTACCCTTACAATGAGCAGTTCTTC. This sequence encodes CASSHLRDYPYNEQFF.

The rearrangement uses TRBV24-1 and TRBJ1-1; perhaps TRBD1 as D (5 bases). This CDR3 comprises 11 residues. Trimming removed 7 bases from V and 7 bases from J, with 9 bases in between. CDR1 and CDR2 (germline): KGHDR, SFDVKD. The CDR3 nucleotides are TGTGCCACCAGCCAGGGATATGAAGCTTTCTTT. As protein: CATSQGYEAFF.